These 17 T cell receptor beta chains share one sample of origin, sequenced in a study of vaccination and CD4 T cells after COVID-19. Scientists ran DNA taken from cultured CD4+ T cells through the Oncomine TCR Beta short-read assay for sequencing. TCRdb itself ran the PCR reads through MiXCR, one entry per CDR3 protein. The sample consists of approximately 13,000 distinct CDR3 sequences, 55% to 70% of them appearing once. Treatment reported: approximately 11-day PBMC culture with coronavirus spike peptide pools or control peptides (ViraFEST assay). These receptors lack a known antigen. The sample taken for sequencing was CD4+ T cells from blood, cultured in vitro. These TCRs come from a human donor who had recovered from COVID-19.

The V gene is TRBV6-1, the J gene TRBJ2-1; possibly TRBD2 for D (6 bases). The V end lost 5 bases, the J end lost 3 bases, and 8 bases lay between the germline ends. Per germline, CDR1 MNHNS and CDR2 SASEGT. The CDR3 covers 13 residues. The CDR3 sequence is CASSRGNYNEQFF. CDR3 DNA sequence: TGTGCCAGCAGTCGCGGGAACTACAATGAGCAGTTCTTC.

The count of this clonotype is one. The CDR3 region is CATSDPIAGGPNTQYF. CDR3 bases: TGTGCCACCAGTGATCCAATAGCGGGAGGGCCTAATACGCAGTATTTT. V is TRBV24-1 and J is TRBJ2-3; 11 bases fit TRBD2. CDR1 and CDR2 (germline): KGHDR, SFDVKD. The CDR3 is made up of 16 amino acids. The junction had 8 bases not matched to a gene; V was cut back by 3 bases and J by 7 bases.

The gene calls are TRBV5-1 and TRBJ2-1; TRBD2 matches at 7 bases. Germline assignment: CDR1 SGHRS and CDR2 YFSETQ. The CDR3 sequence is 14 residues long. V lost 0 bases and J lost 6; bases outside the gene matches: 3. CDR3 residues: CASSLGGGSNEQFF. CDR3 bases: TGCGCCAGCAGCTTGGGTGGCGGGAGCAATGAGCAGTTCTTC.

The chain employs TRBV2 and TRBJ2-3; 7 bases are a match to TRBD1. CDR1 is SNHLY, CDR2 FYNNEI, per germline. This CDR3 is 14 amino acids long. Losses at the gene ends were 7 bases for V and 2 bases for J; bases not matched to a gene: 6. This chain's CDR3 is CASMTGTHTDTQYF. For the CDR3, the DNA is TGTGCCAGCATGACAGGGACCCACACAGATACGCAGTATTTT.

This rearrangement joins TRBV30 to TRBJ1-2, with 8 bases aligning to TRBD1. Unmatched junction bases numbered 10, after V lost 0 bases and J lost 4 bases. CDR1 is GTSNPN and CDR2 is SVGIG in the germline V gene (reference sequence). CDR3 length: 16 residues. The CDR3 spells CAWSVRTGIISYGYTF. In nucleotides, the CDR3 is TGTGCCTGGAGTGTCCGGACAGGGATTATTAGCTATGGCTACACCTTC.

V and J are TRBV20-1 and TRBJ1-5; TRBD1 agrees at 7 bases. Germline V CDR1 and CDR2: DFQATT, SNEGSKA (reference sequence). J lost 5 bases, V lost 5 bases, and 6 bases had no gene match. The CDR3 contains 13 residues. The CDR3 bases are TGCAGTGCTTCCGGGACAGAGGATCAGCCCCAGCATTTT. Encoded protein: CSASGTEDQPQHF.

In this sample, this clonotype turned up once. This rearrangement joins TRBV7-8 to TRBJ2-6; D remains unclear. V lost 3 bases and J lost 0, with 3 bases in between. The CDR3 sequence is 14 residues long. Germline assignment: CDR1 SGHVS and CDR2 FQNEAQ. The CDR3 loop is CASSFRSGANVLTF. The CDR3 DNA follows: TGTGCCAGCAGCTTCCGCTCTGGGGCCAACGTCCTGACTTTC.

This clonotype is a singleton in its sample. This CDR3 reads CSVEGPGSSYEQYF. For the CDR3, the DNA is TGCAGCGTTGAAGGACCAGGGTCCTCCTACGAGCAGTACTTC. The chain recombines TRBV29-1 with TRBJ2-7; possible D gene TRBD1, 5 bases. V was shortened by 1 base and J by 0 bases, with 10 bases between the two germline ends. Germline V lookup: CDR1 SQVTM, CDR2 ANQGSEA. This CDR3 comprises 14 residues.

This chain links TRBV10-3 with TRBJ2-2; 10 nucleotides align to TRBD2. Germline loops: CDR1 ENHRY, CDR2 SYGVKD. V gave up 7 bases and J gave up 5 bases; unmatched junction bases: 10. The CDR3 is 16 amino acids. Written as DNA, the CDR3 is TGTGCCATCAAAGTGGGACTAGCGCATACTACCGGGGAGCTGTTTTTT. Amino acids: CAIKVGLAHTTGELFF.

With regard to this clonotype: The junction differs from germline at one of its ends, possibly a read error. This chain uses TRBV28 with TRBJ1-4; D possibly corresponds to TRBD1 (6 bases). The CDR3 contains 14 residues. The V gene's germline CDR1 is MDHEN and CDR2 SYDVKM. The CDR3 loop is CASSPPVRGRALNF. The CDR3 DNA follows: TGTGCCAGCAGCCCACCGGTGAGGGGGAGAGCCTTAAATTTT.

V is TRBV27 and J is TRBJ1-5; 7 nucleotides match TRBD1. V shed 4 bases, J shed 8 bases, and the junction held 23 bases outside the gene matches. The CDR3 is made up of 19 amino acids. CDR1 is MNHEY, CDR2 SMNVEV, per germline (reference sequence). CDR3 residues: CASSSKDPFAQGVGEPQHF. The DNA of the CDR3 is TGTGCCAGCAGTTCAAAAGACCCTTTCGCGCAGGGGGTGGGAGAGCCCCAGCATTTT.

CDR3 region: CASSLREASYNEQFF. Written as DNA, the CDR3 is TGTGCCAGCAGCTTGCGGGAGGCCTCCTACAATGAGCAGTTCTTC. This sequence joins TRBV11-3 and TRBJ2-1; 8 bases are a match to TRBD2. The CDR3 consists of 15 residues. CDR1 SGHNT and CDR2 YENEEA come from the germline V gene. V gave up 3 bases and J gave up 0 bases; unmatched junction bases: 1.

This clonotype was seen once. The chain couples TRBV7-9 to TRBJ2-5, with 7 bases identical to TRBD1. Germline V gene lookup returns CDR1 SEHNR and CDR2 FQNEAQ (reference sequence). The ends lost 9 bases at V and 1 base at J; junction bases unmatched: 5. The CDR3 extends over 13 amino acids. Here the CDR3 reads CASHRDSQETQYF. The DNA of the CDR3 is TGTGCCAGTCACCGGGACAGCCAAGAGACCCAGTACTTC.

The chain combines TRBV7-2 with TRBJ1-3; tentative D call: TRBD1 (5 bases). This CDR3 contains 14 residues. Germline-derived CDR1 and CDR2 are SGHTA and FQGNSA. V was trimmed by 6 bases and J by 2 bases, leaving 11 bases between them. For the CDR3, the DNA is TGTGCCAGCAGATCCCCCAGGGCTGGAAACACCATATATTTT. Translation gives CASRSPRAGNTIYF. Together with reference TRBV7-2 and TRBJ1-3, the CDR3 gives the full variable domain: GAGVSQSPSNKVTEKGKDVELRCDPISGHTALYWYRQSLGQGLEFLIYFQGNSAPDKSGLPSDRFSAERTGGSVSTLTIQRTQQEDSAVYLCASRSPRAGNTIYFGEGSWLTVV.

This clonotype was seen a few times. The chain joins TRBV6-1 to TRBJ2-2; TRBD1 matches 8 bases. The CDR3 has 14 amino acids. The germline CDR1 and CDR2 sequences are MNHNS and SASEGT. The ends lost 6 bases at V and 0 bases at J; junction bases unmatched: 0. The CDR3 reads CASRDRANTGELFF. DNA for the CDR3: TGTGCCAGCAGGGACAGGGCGAACACCGGGGAGCTGTTTTTT.

This clonotype has just a few counts. The chain couples TRBV7-9 to TRBJ2-2; TRBD2 matches 8 bases. The CDR3 contains 14 residues. The trim removed 5 bases at V and 5 bases at J, leaving 4 bases unmatched. Germline V gene lookup returns CDR1 SEHNR and CDR2 FQNEAQ (reference sequence). CDR3 nucleotide sequence: TGTGCCAGCAGCGGGACTAGGAAGACCGGGGAGCTGTTTTTT. Translating it yields CASSGTRKTGELFF.

The genes are TRBV7-8 and TRBJ1-2; 7 nucleotides agree with TRBD1. This CDR3 has 16 amino acids. V was clipped by 0 bases and J by 4 bases; unmatched bases: 8. Germline CDR1 reads SGHVS; CDR2 reads FQNEAQ. The CDR3 sequence: CASSLALRDSTYGYTF. The CDR3 DNA reads as TGTGCCAGCAGCTTAGCCCTTCGGGACAGTACCTATGGCTACACCTTC.